The 9 T cell receptor beta chains in this list originate from one sample, sequenced in a study of T cell repertoires in cytomegalovirus infection. TCRdb recomputed calls from the reads with MiXCR, one row per CDR3 protein. The table lists approximately 750,000 distinct CDR3 sequences, about 40% of them singletons, with about 2.8% in the top ten. Material: PBMCs. The receptors come from a human donor in good health (CMV status not recorded). Some clones in this sample may be carry-over from other donors' samples.

This clonotype was observed at least ten times. V usage is TRBV6-6 and J usage is TRBJ2-4; perhaps TRBD1 as D (5 bases). CDR3 length equals 17 residues. V was trimmed by 4 bases and J by 0 bases, leaving 16 bases between them. Germline CDR1 and CDR2: MNHNY and SVGAGI (reference sequence). The CDR3 region is CASSSLRQTLAKNIQYF. The CDR3 bases are TGTGCCAGCAGTTCCCTTAGACAGACTTTAGCCAAAAACATTCAGTACTTC.

This chain uses TRBV7-6 with TRBJ2-2; 8 positions agree with TRBD2. Germline CDR1 is SGHVS and CDR2 is FNYEAQ. After removal of 0 bases from V and 4 bases from J, the junction contained 7 bases not matched to a gene. The CDR3 covers 17 residues. The CDR3: CASSLAGGLEVTGELFF. Written as DNA, the CDR3 is TGTGCCAGCAGCTTAGCGGGGGGACTAGAGGTCACCGGGGAGCTGTTTTTT.

J is TRBJ1-5 and V is TRBV10-3, with TRBD1 matching 7 bases. V lost 7 bases to trimming and J lost 3 bases; unmatched junction nucleotides: 6. CDR3 length: 14 amino acids. Germline V gives CDR1 ENHRY, CDR2 SYGVKD. The CDR3 bases are TGTGCCATCATAGGGACAGAACTCAATCAGCCCCAGCATTTT. Translating it yields CAIIGTELNQPQHF.

A few counts support this clonotype. This chain joins TRBV12-3 or TRBV12-4 and TRBJ2-6; weak D call: TRBD1 (5 bases). The CDR3 consists of 16 residues. Trimming took off 6 bases at V and 0 bases at J, with 12 bases between the two ends. CDR3 loop: CASRKQVPSGANVLTF. The CDR3 DNA is TGTGCCAGCAGAAAACAGGTCCCCTCTGGGGCCAACGTCCTGACTTTC.

About this clonotype itself: Sequence at one end of the junction differs from germline and may be a read error. The chain joins TRBV7-6 to TRBJ2-5; TRBD1 matches 10 bases. Germline V gene sequence: CDR1 SGHVS, CDR2 FNYEAQ. This CDR3 comprises 15 residues. CDR3 loop: CAISLRDRGRETQSF. The CDR3 nucleotides read TGTGCCATCAGCTTAAGGGACAGGGGCCGAGAGACCCAGTCCTTC.

A few counts support this clonotype. The chain recombines TRBV7-2 with TRBJ2-1; 7 nucleotides align to TRBD1. Germline CDR1 SGHTA, CDR2 FQGNSA. The CDR3 runs to 17 residues. Losses at the gene ends were 5 bases for V and 4 bases for J; bases not matched to a gene: 14. CDR3 sequence (DNA): TGTGCCAGCAGCACCCGGAACTCCGGGACAGCGTACAATGAGCAGTTCTTC. It yields the protein CASSTRNSGTAYNEQFF.

This clonotype showed up just a few times. The chain couples TRBV6-6 to TRBJ2-7; 10 positions match TRBD1. This CDR3 region has 14 residues. The germline CDR1 and CDR2 sequences are MNHNY and SVGAGI (reference sequence). The junction had 11 bases not matched to a gene; V was cut back by 10 bases and J by 5 bases. CDR3 sequence: CATSRDRGGNEQYF. The CDR3 region has the DNA TGTGCCACCTCGCGGGACAGGGGAGGTAACGAGCAGTACTTC.

V and J are TRBV7-3 and TRBJ1-1, with D uncertain. This CDR3 spans 14 amino acids. Trimming left V 2 bases short and J 3 bases short, with 10 bases between. Germline V lookup: CDR1 SGHTA, CDR2 FQGTGA. CDR3 loop: CASSLGRRDTEAFF. The DNA for the CDR3 is TGTGCCAGCAGCTTAGGAAGAAGGGACACTGAAGCTTTCTTT.

This clonotype has only a few counts. The chain joins TRBV7-9 to TRBJ1-1, with D unresolved. V was pared by 5 bases and J by 6 bases, with 25 bases between. Per germline, CDR1 SEHNR and CDR2 FQNEAQ (reference sequence). The CDR3 totals 17 residues. Here the CDR3 reads CASSPPYGDFFFPEAFF. The DNA for the CDR3 is TGTGCCAGCAGCCCCCCCTACGGGGATTTTTTTTTTCCTGAAGCTTTCTTT.